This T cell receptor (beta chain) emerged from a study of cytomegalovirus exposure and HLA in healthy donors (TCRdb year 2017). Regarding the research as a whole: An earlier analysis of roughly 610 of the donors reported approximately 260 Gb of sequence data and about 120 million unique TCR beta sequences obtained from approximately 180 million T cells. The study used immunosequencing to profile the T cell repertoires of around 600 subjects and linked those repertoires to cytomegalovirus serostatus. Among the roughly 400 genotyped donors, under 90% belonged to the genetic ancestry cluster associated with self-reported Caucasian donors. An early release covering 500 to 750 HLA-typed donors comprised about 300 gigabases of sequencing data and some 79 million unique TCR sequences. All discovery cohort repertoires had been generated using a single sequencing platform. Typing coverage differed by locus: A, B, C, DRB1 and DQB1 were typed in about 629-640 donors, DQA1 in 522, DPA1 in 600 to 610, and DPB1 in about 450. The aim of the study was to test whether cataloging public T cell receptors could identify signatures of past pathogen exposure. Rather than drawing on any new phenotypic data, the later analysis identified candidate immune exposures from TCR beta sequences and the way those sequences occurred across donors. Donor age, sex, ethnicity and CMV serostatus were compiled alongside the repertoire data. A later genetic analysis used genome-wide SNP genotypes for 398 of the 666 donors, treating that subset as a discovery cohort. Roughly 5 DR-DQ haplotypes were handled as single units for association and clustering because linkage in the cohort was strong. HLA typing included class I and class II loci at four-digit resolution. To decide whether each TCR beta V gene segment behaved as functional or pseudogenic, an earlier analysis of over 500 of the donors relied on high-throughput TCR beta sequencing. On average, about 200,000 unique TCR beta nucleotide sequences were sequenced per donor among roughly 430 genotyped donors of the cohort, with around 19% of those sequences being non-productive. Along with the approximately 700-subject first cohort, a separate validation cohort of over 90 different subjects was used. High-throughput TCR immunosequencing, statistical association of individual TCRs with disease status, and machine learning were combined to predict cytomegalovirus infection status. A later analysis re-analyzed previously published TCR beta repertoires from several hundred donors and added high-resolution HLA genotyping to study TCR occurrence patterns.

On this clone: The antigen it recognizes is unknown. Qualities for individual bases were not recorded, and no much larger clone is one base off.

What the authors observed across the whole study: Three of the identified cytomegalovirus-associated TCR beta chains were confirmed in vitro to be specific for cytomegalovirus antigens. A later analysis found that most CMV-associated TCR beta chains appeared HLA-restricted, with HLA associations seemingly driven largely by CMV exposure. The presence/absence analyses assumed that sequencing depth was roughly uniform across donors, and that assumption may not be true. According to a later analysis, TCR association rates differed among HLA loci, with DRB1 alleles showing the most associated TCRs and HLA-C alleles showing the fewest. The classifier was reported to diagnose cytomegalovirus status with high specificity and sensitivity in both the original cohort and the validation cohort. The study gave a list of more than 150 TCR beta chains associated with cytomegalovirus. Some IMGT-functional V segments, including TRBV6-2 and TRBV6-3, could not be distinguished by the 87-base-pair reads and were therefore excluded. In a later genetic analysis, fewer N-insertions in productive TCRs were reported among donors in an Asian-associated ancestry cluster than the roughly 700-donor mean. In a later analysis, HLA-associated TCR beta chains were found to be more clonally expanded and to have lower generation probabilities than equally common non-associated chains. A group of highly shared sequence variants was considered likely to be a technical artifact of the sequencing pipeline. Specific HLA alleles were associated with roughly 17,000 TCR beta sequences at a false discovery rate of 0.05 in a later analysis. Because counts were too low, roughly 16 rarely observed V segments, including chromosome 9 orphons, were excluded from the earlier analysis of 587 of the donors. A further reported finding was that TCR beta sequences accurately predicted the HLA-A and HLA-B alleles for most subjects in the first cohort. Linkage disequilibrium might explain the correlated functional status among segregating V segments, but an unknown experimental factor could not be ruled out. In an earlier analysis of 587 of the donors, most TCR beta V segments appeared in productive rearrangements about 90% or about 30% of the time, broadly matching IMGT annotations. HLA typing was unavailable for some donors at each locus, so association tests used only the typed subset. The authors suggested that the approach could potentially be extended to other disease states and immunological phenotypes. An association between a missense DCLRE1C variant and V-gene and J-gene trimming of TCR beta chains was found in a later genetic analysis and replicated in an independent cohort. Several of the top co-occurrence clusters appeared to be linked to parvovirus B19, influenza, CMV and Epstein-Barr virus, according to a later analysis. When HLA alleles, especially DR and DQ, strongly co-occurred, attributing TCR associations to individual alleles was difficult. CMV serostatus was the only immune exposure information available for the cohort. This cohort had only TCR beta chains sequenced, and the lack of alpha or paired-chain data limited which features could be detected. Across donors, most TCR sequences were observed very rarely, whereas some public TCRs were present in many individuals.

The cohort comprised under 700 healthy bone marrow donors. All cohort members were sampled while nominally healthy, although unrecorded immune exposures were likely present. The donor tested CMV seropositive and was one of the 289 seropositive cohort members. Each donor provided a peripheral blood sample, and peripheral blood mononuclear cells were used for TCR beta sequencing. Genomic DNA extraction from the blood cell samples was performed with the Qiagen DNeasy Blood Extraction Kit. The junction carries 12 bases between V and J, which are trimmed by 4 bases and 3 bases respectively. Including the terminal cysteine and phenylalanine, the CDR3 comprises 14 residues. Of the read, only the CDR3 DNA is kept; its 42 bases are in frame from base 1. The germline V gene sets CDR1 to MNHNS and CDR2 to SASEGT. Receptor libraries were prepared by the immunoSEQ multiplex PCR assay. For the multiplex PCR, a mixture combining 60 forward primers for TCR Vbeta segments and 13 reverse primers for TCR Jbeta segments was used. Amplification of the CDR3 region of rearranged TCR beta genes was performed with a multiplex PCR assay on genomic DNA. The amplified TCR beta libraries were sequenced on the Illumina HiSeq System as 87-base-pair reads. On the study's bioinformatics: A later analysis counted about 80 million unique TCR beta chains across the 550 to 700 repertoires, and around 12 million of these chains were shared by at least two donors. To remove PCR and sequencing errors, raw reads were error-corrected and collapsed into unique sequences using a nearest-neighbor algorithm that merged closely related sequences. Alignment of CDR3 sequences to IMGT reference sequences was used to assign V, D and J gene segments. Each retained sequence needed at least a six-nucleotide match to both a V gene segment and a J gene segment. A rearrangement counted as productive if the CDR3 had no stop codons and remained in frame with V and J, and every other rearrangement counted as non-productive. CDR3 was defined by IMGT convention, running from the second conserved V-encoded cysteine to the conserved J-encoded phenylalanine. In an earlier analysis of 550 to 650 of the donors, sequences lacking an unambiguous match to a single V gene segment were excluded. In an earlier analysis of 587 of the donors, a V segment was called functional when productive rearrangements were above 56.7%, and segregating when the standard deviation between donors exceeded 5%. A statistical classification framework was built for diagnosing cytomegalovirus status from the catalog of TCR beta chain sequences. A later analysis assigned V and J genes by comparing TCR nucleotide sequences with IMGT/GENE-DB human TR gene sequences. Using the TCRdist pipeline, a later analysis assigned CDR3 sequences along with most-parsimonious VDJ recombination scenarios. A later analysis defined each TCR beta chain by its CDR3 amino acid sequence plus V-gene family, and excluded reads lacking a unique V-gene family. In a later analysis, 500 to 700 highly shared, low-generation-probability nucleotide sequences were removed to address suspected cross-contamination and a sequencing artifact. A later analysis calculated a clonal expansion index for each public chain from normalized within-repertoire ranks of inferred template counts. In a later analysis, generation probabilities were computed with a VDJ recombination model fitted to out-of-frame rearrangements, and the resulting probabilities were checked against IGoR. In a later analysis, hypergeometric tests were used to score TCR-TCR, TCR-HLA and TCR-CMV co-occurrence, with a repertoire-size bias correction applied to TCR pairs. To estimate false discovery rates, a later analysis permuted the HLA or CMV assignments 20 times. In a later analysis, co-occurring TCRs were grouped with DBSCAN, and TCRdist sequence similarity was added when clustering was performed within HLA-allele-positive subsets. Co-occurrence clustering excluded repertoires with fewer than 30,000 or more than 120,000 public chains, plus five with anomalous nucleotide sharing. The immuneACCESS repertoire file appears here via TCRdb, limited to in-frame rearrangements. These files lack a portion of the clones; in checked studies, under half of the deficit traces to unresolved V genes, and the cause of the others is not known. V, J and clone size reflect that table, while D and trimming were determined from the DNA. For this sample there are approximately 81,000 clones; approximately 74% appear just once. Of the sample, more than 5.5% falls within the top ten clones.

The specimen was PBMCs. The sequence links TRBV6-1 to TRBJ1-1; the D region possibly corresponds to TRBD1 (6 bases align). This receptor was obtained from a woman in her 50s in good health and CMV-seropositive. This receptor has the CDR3 CASSGRGVYTEAFF. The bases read TGTGCCAGCAGTGGCAGGGGTGTGTACACTGAAGCTTTCTTT.